The sequence of this TCR beta chain was determined in a study of T cell responses to AZD1222 COVID-19 vaccine (dated by TCRdb to the early 2020s). About the study as a whole: TCR sequencing covered approximately 230 trial participants: 200 to 220 given two doses of AZD1222 and approximately 26 given two doses of MenACWY control vaccine. Trial participants were enrolled by age into subgroups of 18-55, 56-69 and 70-plus years, and roughly 160, 29 and 62 TCR-sequenced participants, respectively, were included in these subgroups.

To note about this clone: The clone's antigen remains unknown. No qualities accompany the bases; no much larger clone lies one base away.

On the study overall, not on this receptor specifically: Participants were mostly white British and included more females than males, and it was suggested by the authors that clonal diversity may have been underestimated. The whole spike protein was spanned by vaccine-associated CD4 TCRs, and dominant responses were seen in regions 160-218 and 743-854. Epitopes outside the regions mutated in the B.1.351 and B.1.1.7 variants were reportedly recognized by nearly half of the unique spike-specific TCRs. Conclusions about previously exposed vaccinees are limited because only a handful of AZD1222 recipients were SARS-CoV-2 seropositive at baseline. Spike-specific TCR breadth and depth rose significantly after two AZD1222 doses compared with day 0 and with MenACWY recipients. Because no day 14 peak-response samples were available, the repertoires could be characterized only after the peak T cell response. The 56-69-year group was small, and its depth increase did not reach significance, likely because of low power.

The CDR3 regions of human TCRbeta chains were analyzed by immunosequencing. Concerning the study's data processing: TCRs in the repertoires were matched against a reference library of SARS-CoV-2-specific TCRs that had been generated with the MIRA antigen-specificity platform. Breadth was defined as the fraction of unique TCRs that were SARS-CoV-2-associated, and depth was defined as the fraction of total T cells that were SARS-CoV-2-associated. Using the MIRA data, every spike-specific TCR was mapped to the spike region that the TCR reacted to and assigned to either a CD4 or a CD8 class. Log10-transformed breadth and depth values were compared by one-way ANOVA with Sidak's multiple comparisons tests. As stored in TCRdb, this immuneACCESS dataset retains in-frame rearrangements with V and J assigned. A fraction of the clones does not appear; measured against another copy, unresolved V genes explain less than half of the discrepancy, and the remainder lacks a known reason. Clonal size and the V and J genes are those of that table, whereas D and trimming came from the DNA. The sample data list 140,000 or so clones, and roughly 90% of these were observed just once. The ten top clones hold just under 2% of the sample.

The time point label, as the study defines it: about 28 days (+/-7) after the second vaccine dose. AZD1222 recipients whose second dose came at about 4 weeks and those whose second dose came at about 12 weeks were combined into one group, since spike-specific TCR depth and breadth did not differ between the two schedules. The vaccinee samples were drawn from two UK trials, COV001 and COV002, one of which was a single-blind randomized controlled phase 2/3 trial testing AZD1222 (ChAdOx1 nCoV-19) in healthy adults. Trial participant PBMC samples were collected at day 0 and day 28 after the second dose for TCRbeta chain sequencing. Spanning cysteine to phenylalanine, the CDR3 consists of 13 amino acids. CDR3 DNA is the only sequence kept; it has 39 bases, read in frame from the first base. The germline V gene supplies CDR1 KGHSH and CDR2 LQKENI. Here V drops 6 bases and J drops 7 bases, and the junction holds 8 bases not matched to any gene.

This chain joins TRBV18 to TRBJ1-1, with TRBD1 matching 7 junction bases. The TCR was taken from an adult who received the AZD1222 COVID-19 vaccine. The sequencing used peripheral blood, collected 28 days after the second AZD1222 dose. The CDR3: CASSRGDRVEAFF. The nucleotide sequence is given as TGTGCCAGCTCCAGGGGCGACAGGGTTGAAGCTTTCTTT.